What follows describes a single TCR beta chain. From germline, CDR1 is KGHSH and CDR2 LQKENI. The CDR3 runs to 11 residues. V shed 3 bases, J shed 7 bases, and the junction held 0 bases outside the gene matches. The sample belongs to a study of blood T cell repertoires in COVID-19. Seattle-derived patients entered the study during active infection and were followed longitudinally. Libraries were prepared by immunoSEQ multiplex PCR; TCRdb keeps only in-frame clonotypes and omits some of them. In the table there are over 150,000 clones, around 87% of which are singletons. Sample: peripheral blood. The receptor's source is a man between 60 and 70 years old with COVID-19, enrolled during active disease. The rearrangement uses TRBV18 and TRBJ2-7, with TRBD1 matching 7 bases. For the CDR3, the DNA is TGTGCCAGCTCACCGGACAGGGAGCAGTACTTC. It yields the protein CASSPDREQYF.